This T cell receptor (beta chain) was found in a study of cytotoxic CD8 clonotypes in ibrutinib-treated CLL. Regarding the study as a whole: Sampling times differed between sustained-remission and progressing patients. Treatment left the uncommon public clonotypes either contracted or stable in frequency. Baseline clonality, above age-matched healthy donor levels, tracked circulating CD8+ T-cell counts.

Measured with immunoSEQ multiplex PCR; TCRdb has only the in-frame clones, and not every one. In the table there are under 200,000 clones, under 85% of which are singletons. This clone was observed a single time. The antigen is unknown. This CDR3 comprises 15 residues. Looked up from germline, CDR1 is MGHRA and CDR2 is YSYEKL. Losses at the gene ends were 4 bases for V and 5 bases for J; bases not matched to a gene: 5. This clonotype was obtained from a human donor with chronic lymphocytic leukemia. This chain connects TRBV4-1 to TRBJ2-3; 11 bases are shared with TRBD2. The sequencing here drew on PBMCs, taken after 24 months of ibrutinib treatment. CDR3 sequence (DNA): TGCGCCAGCAGCCTAGCGGGGGGGCCGAAAGATACGCAGTATTTT. Its translation: CASSLAGGPKDTQYF.